A selection of T cell receptor beta chains follows, all from one sample in a study of radiotherapy plus CTLA-4 blockade in lung cancer. The assay was immunoSEQ multiplex PCR, and TCRdb's table has in-frame clones only and misses some. The sample yields 45,000 or so clones, roughly four fifths seen once. This specimen was peripheral blood, taken from a patient treated with radiotherapy plus ipilimumab. The origin of the receptors is a human donor with non-small cell lung cancer who had a complete response to radiotherapy plus ipilimumab. Each CDR3 is given with its conserved first and last residue. Each record gives: J gene, D gene, V gene, CDR3 length, clone size, CDR3 protein, CDR3 DNA. A D gene is named only where the DNA matches it firmly. Not all rows give a size; the values are once, few, many and, for expanded clones, a class.

>TRBJ1-1|.|TRBV6-5|14|.
CASNILGRNTEAFF
TGTGCCAGCAATATACTAGGTAGAAACACTGAAGCTTTCTTT
>TRBJ2-5|.|TRBV5-1|16|.
CASSLGAGYPKETQYF
TGCGCCAGCAGCTTGGGGGCAGGGTATCCAAAAGAGACCCAGTACTTC
>TRBJ1-6|.|TRBV10-3|14|once
CATQQGGRISPLHF
TGTGCCACCCAGCAGGGCGGGAGAATTTCACCCCTCCACTTT
>TRBJ2-2|.|TRBV5-6|16|.
CASSFLSGVASGELFF
TGTGCCAGCAGCTTTTTGTCAGGGGTCGCCTCCGGGGAGCTGTTTTTT
>TRBJ2-7|.|TRBV4-3|15|.
CASSQAVGRVYEQYF
TGCGCCAGCAGCCAAGCAGTCGGCAGGGTCTACGAGCAGTACTTC
>TRBJ1-2|.|TRBV7-9|14|.
CASSSPSGFYGYTF
TGTGCCAGCAGCTCCCCCTCGGGGTTCTATGGCTACACCTTC
>TRBJ2-2|.|TRBV19|13|.
CASTSRGTGELFF
TGTGCCAGTACCAGCAGGGGCACCGGGGAGCTGTTTTTT
>TRBJ2-2|TRBD1|TRBV27|16|.
CASSSTGTGVNGELFF
TGTGCCAGCAGTTCAACCGGGACAGGGGTTAACGGGGAGCTGTTTTTT
>TRBJ2-3|.|TRBV6-5|12|.
CASSLSTDTQYF
TGTGCCAGCAGTCTTAGCACAGATACGCAGTATTTT
>TRBJ2-7|TRBD2|TRBV11-3|13|.
CASSPSGGYEQYF
TGTGCCAGTAGTCCTTCGGGAGGCTACGAGCAGTACTTC
>TRBJ2-7|TRBD2|TRBV28|14|.
CASSAPGGLYEQYF
TGTGCCAGCAGCGCCCCGGGGGGGCTGTACGAGCAGTACTTC
>TRBJ2-5|.|TRBV29-1|11|.
CSVRFQETQYF
TGCAGCGTTCGGTTCCAAGAGACCCAGTACTTC
>TRBJ1-1|.|TRBV19|15|.
CASSIGHLLNTEAFF
TGTGCCAGTAGTATAGGACATCTCCTGAACACTGAAGCTTTCTTT
>TRBJ1-5|.|TRBV19|14|.
CASSIIGELGPQHF
TGTGCCAGTAGTATCATCGGAGAGCTGGGGCCCCAGCATTTT
>TRBJ2-7|TRBD1|TRBV30|16|.
CAWRTGQGPSSYEQYF
TGTGCCTGGAGGACGGGACAGGGACCAAGCTCCTACGAGCAGTACTTC
>TRBJ2-1|TRBD2|TRBV27|15|.
CASSFSGTSGTRQFF
TGTGCCAGCAGTTTTTCCGGGACTAGCGGGACACGGCAGTTCTTC
>TRBJ1-1|.|TRBV5-6|16|.
CASSLRQSLLNTEAFF
TGTGCCAGCAGCTTGAGACAGAGCCTACTGAACACTGAAGCTTTCTTT
>TRBJ2-7|TRBD2|TRBV30|16|.
CAWSPSLAGGAYEQYF
TGTGCCTGGAGTCCGTCGCTAGCGGGAGGCGCCTACGAGCAGTACTTC
>TRBJ2-7|.|TRBV7-2|12|.
CASSSQGYEQYF
TGTGCCAGCAGCTCCCAGGGTTACGAGCAGTACTTC
>TRBJ1-6|.|TRBV30|12|.
CAWSLRAGPLHF
TGTGCCTGGAGTCTGAGGGCCGGCCCCCTCCACTTT
>TRBJ2-6|.|TRBV6-4|20|.
CASSLSPPGHARTGANVLTF
TGTGCCAGCAGTCTTTCGCCACCCGGACATGCTAGAACTGGGGCCAACGTCCTGACTTTC
>TRBJ1-5|TRBD1|TRBV7-9|13|many
CASSQDRDQPQHF
TGTGCCAGCAGCCAAGACAGGGATCAGCCCCAGCATTTT
>TRBJ1-1|.|TRBV15|14|few
CATSRGSFGVEAFF
TGTGCCACCAGCAGAGGAAGCTTCGGGGTGGAAGCTTTCTTT
>TRBJ1-4|TRBD1|TRBV27|14|.
CASSSGTGVGKLFF
TGTGCCAGCAGTTCCGGGACAGGGGTAGGAAAACTGTTTTTT
>TRBJ1-5|TRBD1|TRBV9|17|.
CASSAGTGGWGNQPQHF
TGTGCCAGCAGTGCCGGGACAGGGGGCTGGGGCAATCAGCCCCAGCATTTT
>TRBJ2-3|TRBD1|TRBV10-3|15|.
CAIRPGQGSTDTQYF
TGTGCCATCAGGCCAGGACAGGGCAGCACAGATACGCAGTATTTT
>TRBJ2-7|TRBD1|TRBV29-1|15|.
CSVELPDRATYEQYF
TGCAGCGTTGAACTCCCGGACAGGGCCACCTACGAGCAGTACTTC
>TRBJ2-3|TRBD1|TRBV5-1|16|.
CASRTTGGFTRDTQYF
TGCGCCAGCAGGACGACAGGGGGCTTCACCAGAGATACGCAGTATTTT
>TRBJ2-4|.|TRBV7-2|15|.
CASSRNRIAKNIQYF
TGTGCCAGCAGCCGTAACAGGATAGCCAAAAACATTCAGTACTTC
>TRBJ2-1|TRBD2|TRBV5-1|16|.
CASSFLAGGPYNEQFF
TGCGCCAGCAGCTTTCTGGCGGGGGGTCCATACAATGAGCAGTTCTTC